These 18 T cell receptor beta chains were sequenced from one sample in a study of shared clonotypes between healthy human individuals. Produced via immunoSEQ multiplex PCR; TCRdb's table is partial and in-frame only. Among about 1.5 million clones listed, under 99% were seen once. Sample: naive CD4+ T cells sorted from blood. Subset of the sample: CD45RA+ positively selected. The receptors originated from a man aged 25 to 45 in good health.

The chain carries TRBV6-1 and TRBJ2-7, with TRBD1 as a possible D gene (6 bases). Germline values: CDR1 MNHNS, CDR2 SASEGT. The CDR3 extends over 16 amino acids. V gave up 4 bases and J gave up 0 bases, with 16 bases separating them. This CDR3 is CASSGPLGGNSYEQYF. Written as DNA, the CDR3 is TGTGCCAGCAGTGGACCTTTAGGGGGAAACTCCTACGAGCAGTACTTC.

V and J are TRBV4-3 and TRBJ1-1; no clear D. Trimming stripped 0 bases from V and 1 base from J, with 9 bases between. Germline CDR1 and CDR2: LGHNA and YSLEER. This CDR3 has 15 residues. The DNA for the CDR3 is TGCGCCAGCAGCCAAGACGACCCCGGGAACACTGAAGCTTTCTTT. Translating it yields CASSQDDPGNTEAFF.

The chain joins TRBV6-5 to TRBJ2-5; D remains ambiguous. Deletions cut 6 bases from V and 5 bases from J, with 7 bases between. CDR1 is MNHEY, CDR2 SVGAGI, per germline. This CDR3 has 11 amino acids. The CDR3: CASRYKETQYF. The CDR3 DNA follows: TGTGCCAGCAGGTACAAGGAGACCCAGTACTTC.

In this sample, this clone turned up once. The chain recombines TRBV4-1 with TRBJ2-3, with D tentatively TRBD1 or TRBD2 (6 bases each). CDR1 is MGHRA, CDR2 YSYEKL, per germline. With 5 bases removed from V and 4 bases from J, the gap between germline ends came to 22 bases. CDR3 length: 17 amino acids. The CDR3 region is CASSSYEGGVSSDTQYF. CDR3 coding DNA: TGCGCCAGCAGCTCCTATGAGGGGGGAGTGTCGTCAGATACGCAGTATTTT.

The V call is TRBV9, the J call TRBJ2-1; D perhaps matches TRBD2 (5 bases). CDR3 length: 15 residues. Germline V lookup: CDR1 SGDLS, CDR2 YYNGEE. V was cut by 2 bases and J by 5 bases, with 14 bases left in between. The chain's CDR3 is CASSVRRTNNNEQFF. DNA for the CDR3: TGTGCCAGCAGCGTGAGGAGGACCAACAACAATGAGCAGTTCTTC. Using reference TRBV9 and TRBJ2-1 for the parts outside the CDR3, the full variable domain is DSGVTQTPKHLITATGQRVTLRCSPRSGDLSVYWYQQSLDQGLQFLIQYYNGEERAKGNILERFSAQQFPDLHSELNLSSLELGDSALYFCASSVRRTNNNEQFFGPGTRLTVL.

The chain employs TRBV4-3 and TRBJ1-2; TRBD1 agrees at 8 bases. J was trimmed by 7 bases and V by 1 base; bases with no gene match: 8. The CDR3 is 15 residues long. Per germline, CDR1 LGHNA and CDR2 YSLEER. The CDR3 loop reads CASSQGTGRTGGYTF. Written as DNA, the CDR3 is TGCGCCAGCAGCCAAGGGACAGGGAGAACCGGTGGCTACACCTTC.

The gene calls are TRBV29-1 and TRBJ2-1; a possible D gene is TRBD1 (5 bases). The CDR3 is made up of 15 amino acids. Germline V gives CDR1 SQVTM, CDR2 ANQGSEA. With 7 bases removed from V and 5 bases from J, the gap between germline ends came to 21 bases. CDR3 loop: CSARQGVESDNEQFF. In nucleotides, the CDR3 is TGCAGCGCCCGCCAAGGGGTTGAGTCTGACAATGAGCAGTTCTTC.

The CDR3 region has the DNA TGTGCCAGCAGTTACCCCCGGGCGATTAGCAATCAGCCCCAGCATTTT. As protein: CASSYPRAISNQPQHF. The chain joins TRBV6-6 to TRBJ1-5, with D unresolved. V was clipped by 2 bases and J by 0 bases, with 11 bases between them. The CDR3 has 16 amino acids. The germline gives CDR1 MNHNY, CDR2 SVGAGI (reference sequence).

This chain links TRBV11-2 with TRBJ1-2, with no clear D. The V and J ends lost 4 bases and 1 base respectively, with 22 bases between them. This CDR3 is built from 18 residues. CDR1 is SGHAT, CDR2 FQNNGV, per germline. The CDR3 loop reads CASSSSGPKGSLNYGYTF. The CDR3 DNA is TGTGCCAGCAGCTCTTCTGGACCTAAGGGTTCACTTAACTATGGCTACACCTTC.

The genes are TRBV5-6 and TRBJ1-5, with TRBD1 matching 7 bases. The CDR3 extends over 16 amino acids. Germline CDR1 is SGHDT and CDR2 is YYEEEE. The V and J ends lost 2 bases and 6 bases, in that order; junction bases with no gene match: 11. The CDR3 nucleotides read TGTGCCAGCAGCTTATATCAGACAGGGAGGAGTCAGCCCCAGCATTTT. Amino acids: CASSLYQTGRSQPQHF. The full variable domain, rest sourced from reference TRBV5-6 and TRBJ1-5, is DAGVTQSPTHLIKTRGQQVTLRCSPKSGHDTVSWYQQALGQGPQFIFQYYEEEERQRGNFPDRFSGHQFPNYSSELNVNALLLGDSALYLCASSLYQTGRSQPQHFGDGTRLSIL.

The chain recombines TRBV6-5 with TRBJ2-7, with D unresolved. V dropped 7 bases and J dropped 2 bases, with 9 bases sitting between them. The CDR3 consists of 12 residues. CDR1 and CDR2 (germline): MNHEY, SVGAGI. The DNA of the CDR3 is TGTGCCAGCATGCACGGAACCTACGAGCAGTACTTC. It specifies CASMHGTYEQYF.

The chain employs TRBV14 and TRBJ2-7, with a tentative D call TRBD1 (6 bases). The length of the CDR3 is 15 residues. V lost 6 bases to trimming and J lost 2 bases, with 17 bases between them. Germline V gene lookup returns CDR1 SGHDN and CDR2 FVKESK. CDR3 in amino acids: CASSLDLGTPYEQYF. The CDR3 nucleotides are TGTGCCAGCAGTCTCGACCTCGGGACACCCTACGAGCAGTACTTC.

The rearrangement joins TRBV19 to TRBJ1-1; TRBD1 matches 12 bases. V was pared by 8 bases and J by 5 bases, with 6 bases of the junction left unmatched. CDR1 and CDR2 from the germline V gene are LNHDA and SQIVND (reference sequence). This CDR3 has 14 amino acids. This chain's CDR3 is CASHRDRGQTEAFF. Here the CDR3 DNA reads TGTGCCAGTCACCGGGACAGGGGGCAAACTGAAGCTTTCTTT. Looking up the rest from reference TRBV19 and TRBJ1-1 gives the full variable domain: DGGITQSPKYLFRKEGQNVTLSCEQNLNHDAMYWYRQDPGQGLRLIYYSQIVNDFQKGDIAEGYSVSREKKESFPLTVTSAQKNPTAFYLCASHRDRGQTEAFFGQGTRLTVV.

The rearrangement uses TRBV10-3 and TRBJ2-7; 8 nucleotides agree with TRBD1. Germline V CDR1 and CDR2: ENHRY, SYGVKD. V lost 4 bases and J lost 4; bases outside the gene matches: 9. The CDR3 covers 15 residues. The CDR3 reads CAISVGQGGSYEQYF. CDR3 nucleotides: TGTGCCATCAGTGTCGGACAGGGTGGGTCTTACGAGCAGTACTTC.

The gene calls are TRBV11-2 and TRBJ2-7, with D perhaps being TRBD1 or TRBD2 (5 bases each). Trimming stripped 3 bases from V and 3 bases from J, with 18 bases between. The length of the CDR3 is 16 residues. CDR1 SGHAT and CDR2 FQNNGV come from the germline V gene. The CDR3 bases are TGTGCCAGCAGCTTCTTCCTGCAGGGAGTAATCTACGAGCAGTACTTC. It codes for CASSFFLQGVIYEQYF.

V and J are TRBV5-4 and TRBJ1-1; 9 bases align to TRBD1. Germline V gene sequence: CDR1 SGHNT, CDR2 YYREEE (reference sequence). V lost 5 bases to trimming and J lost 3 bases; unmatched junction nucleotides: 8. CDR3 length: 15 amino acids. The CDR3 DNA reads as TGTGCCAGCAGTACAGGGGGCATGGGGGACACTGAAGCTTTCTTT. Translated: CASSTGGMGDTEAFF.

CDR3: CASNGLAGEGETQYF. The DNA for the CDR3 is TGTGCCAGCAACGGACTAGCGGGAGAGGGGGAGACCCAGTACTTC. This chain uses TRBV2 with TRBJ2-5; 13 bases line up with TRBD2. Germline CDR1 and CDR2: SNHLY and FYNNEI. This CDR3 spans 15 amino acids. V dropped 7 bases and J dropped 5; count of bases not matched to a gene: 7.

J is TRBJ2-2 and V is TRBV5-8; perhaps TRBD2 as D (5 bases). V lost 4 bases, J lost 0 bases, and 10 bases lay in between. Germline CDR1 reads SGHTS; CDR2 reads YDEGEE. The CDR3 has 15 residues. CDR3 sequence: CASSKGDANTGELFF. The CDR3 nucleotides are TGTGCCAGCAGCAAGGGAGACGCGAACACCGGGGAGCTGTTTTTT. Supplemented by reference TRBV5-8 and TRBJ2-2, the full variable domain reads EAGVTQSPTHLIKTRGQQATLRCSPISGHTSVYWYQQALGLGLQFLLWYDEGEERNRGNFPPRFSGRQFPNYSSELNVNALELEDSALYLCASSKGDANTGELFFGEGSRLTVL.